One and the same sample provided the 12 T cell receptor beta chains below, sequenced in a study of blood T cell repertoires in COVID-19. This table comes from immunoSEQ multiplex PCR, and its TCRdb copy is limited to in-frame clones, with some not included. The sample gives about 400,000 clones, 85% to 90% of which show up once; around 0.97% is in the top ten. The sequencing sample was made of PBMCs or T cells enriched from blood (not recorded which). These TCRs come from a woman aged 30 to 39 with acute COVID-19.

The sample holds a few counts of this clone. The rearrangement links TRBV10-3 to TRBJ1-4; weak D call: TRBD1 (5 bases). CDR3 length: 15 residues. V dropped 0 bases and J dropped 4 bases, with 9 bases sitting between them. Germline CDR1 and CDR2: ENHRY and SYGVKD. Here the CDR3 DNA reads TGTGCCATCAGTGAGTCGAAACAGGTTAATGAAAAACTGTTTTTT. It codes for CAISESKQVNEKLFF.

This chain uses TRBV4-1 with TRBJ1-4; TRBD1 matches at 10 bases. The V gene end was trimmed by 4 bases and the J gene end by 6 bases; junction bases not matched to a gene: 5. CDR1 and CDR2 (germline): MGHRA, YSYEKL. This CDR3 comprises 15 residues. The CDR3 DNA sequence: TGCGCCAGCAGCCCCCCGACAGGGGGCGATGAAAAACTGTTTTTT. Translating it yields CASSPPTGGDEKLFF.

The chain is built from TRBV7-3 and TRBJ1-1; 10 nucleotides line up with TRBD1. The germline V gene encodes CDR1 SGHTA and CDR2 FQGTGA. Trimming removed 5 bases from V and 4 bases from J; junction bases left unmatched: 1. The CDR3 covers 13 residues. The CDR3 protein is CASSRTGGTEAFF. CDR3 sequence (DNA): TGTGCCAGCAGCCGGACAGGGGGCACTGAAGCTTTCTTT.

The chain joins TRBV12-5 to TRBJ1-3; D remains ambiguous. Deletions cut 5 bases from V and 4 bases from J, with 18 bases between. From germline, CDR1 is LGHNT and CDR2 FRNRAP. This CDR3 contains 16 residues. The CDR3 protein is CASGHPAAPSGNTIYF. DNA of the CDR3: TGTGCTAGTGGTCACCCGGCGGCACCATCAGGAAACACCATATATTTT.

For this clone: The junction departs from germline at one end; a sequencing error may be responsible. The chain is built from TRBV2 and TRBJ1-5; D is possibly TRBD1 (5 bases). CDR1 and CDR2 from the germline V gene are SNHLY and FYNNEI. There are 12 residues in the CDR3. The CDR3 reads CASSELAREEYF. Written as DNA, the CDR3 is TGTGCCAGCAGTGAATTGGCCAGGGAAGAGTATTTT. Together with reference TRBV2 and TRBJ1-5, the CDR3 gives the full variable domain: EPEVTQTPSHQVTQMGQEVILRCVPISNHLYFYWYRQILGQKVEFLVSFYNNEISEKSEIFDDQFSVERPDGSNFTLKIRSTKLEDSAMYFCASSELAREEYFGDGTRLSIL.

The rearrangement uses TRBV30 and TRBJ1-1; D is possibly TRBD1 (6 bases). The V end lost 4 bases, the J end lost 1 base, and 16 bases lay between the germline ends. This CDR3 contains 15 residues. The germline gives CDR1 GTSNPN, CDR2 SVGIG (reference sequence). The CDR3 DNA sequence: TGTGCCTGGAATCCGGGGGGGGCTTGGAACACTGAAGCTTTCTTT. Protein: CAWNPGGAWNTEAFF. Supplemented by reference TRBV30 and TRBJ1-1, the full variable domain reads SQTIHQWPATLVQPVGSPLSLECTVEGTSNPNLYWYRQAAGRGLQLLFYSVGIGQISSEVPQNLSASRPQDRQFILSSKKLLLSDSGFYLCAWNPGGAWNTEAFFGQGTRLTVV.

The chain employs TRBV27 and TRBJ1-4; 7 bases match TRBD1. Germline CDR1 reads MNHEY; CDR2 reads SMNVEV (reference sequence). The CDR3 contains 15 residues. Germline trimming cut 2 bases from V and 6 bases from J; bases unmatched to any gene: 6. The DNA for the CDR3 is TGTGCCAGCAGTTTACTGAACAGGGGTGATGAAAAACTGTTTTTT. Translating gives CASSLLNRGDEKLFF.

CDR3 coding DNA: TGTGCCAGCCCCACCCCCACTCACCACTCCTACGAGCAGTACTTC. It specifies CASPTPTHHSYEQYF. This chain uses TRBV18 with TRBJ2-7; D gene uncertain. CDR1 is KGHSH, CDR2 LQKENI, per germline. The V and J ends lost 8 bases and 0 bases respectively, with 17 bases between them. This CDR3 spans 15 amino acids.

In DNA form, the CDR3 reads TGCGCCAGCAGCTCCTACAGCTCCTACAATGAGCAGTTCTTC. Residues: CASSSYSSYNEQFF. The V and J genes are TRBV5-1 and TRBJ2-1; D unclear. The germline V gene encodes CDR1 SGHRS and CDR2 YFSETQ. Trimming stripped 3 bases from V and 0 bases from J, with 7 bases between. CDR3 length: 14 amino acids.

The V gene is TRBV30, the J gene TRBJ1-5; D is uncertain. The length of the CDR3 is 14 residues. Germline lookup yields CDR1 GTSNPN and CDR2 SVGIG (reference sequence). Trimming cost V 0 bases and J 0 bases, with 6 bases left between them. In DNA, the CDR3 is TGTGCCTGGAGTGTACGGTTTAGCAATCAGCCCCAGCATTTT. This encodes CAWSVRFSNQPQHF. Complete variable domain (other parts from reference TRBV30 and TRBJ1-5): SQTIHQWPATLVQPVGSPLSLECTVEGTSNPNLYWYRQAAGRGLQLLFYSVGIGQISSEVPQNLSASRPQDRQFILSSKKLLLSDSGFYLCAWSVRFSNQPQHFGDGTRLSIL.

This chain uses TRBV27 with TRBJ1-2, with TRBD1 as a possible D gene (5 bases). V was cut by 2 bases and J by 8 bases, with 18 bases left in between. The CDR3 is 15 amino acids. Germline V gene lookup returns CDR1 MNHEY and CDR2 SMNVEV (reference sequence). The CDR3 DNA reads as TGTGCCAGCAGTTTAGAAGGGGAAGGGGCGTTGGGCTACACCTTC. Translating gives CASSLEGEGALGYTF.

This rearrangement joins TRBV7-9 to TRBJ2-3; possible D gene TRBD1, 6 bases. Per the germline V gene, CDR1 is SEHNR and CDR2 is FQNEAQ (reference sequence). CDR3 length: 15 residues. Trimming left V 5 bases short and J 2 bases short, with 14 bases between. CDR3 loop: CASSPSWDITDTQYF. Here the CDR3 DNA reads TGTGCCAGCAGCCCAAGCTGGGACATCACAGATACGCAGTATTTT. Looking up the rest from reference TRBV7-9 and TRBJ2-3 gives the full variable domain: DTGVSQNPRHKITKRGQNVTFRCDPISEHNRLYWYRQTLGQGPEFLTYFQNEAQLEKSRLLSDRFSAERPKGSFSTLEIQRTEQGDSAMYLCASSPSWDITDTQYFGPGTRLTVL.